This passage covers 8 T cell receptor beta chains from one sample sequenced in a study of shared clonotypes between healthy human individuals. Sequencing used immunoSEQ multiplex PCR; TCRdb keeps in-frame clones, though not all of them. The table has some 2.3 million clones, over 85% seen once. What was sequenced was naive CD4+ T cells from PBMCs. Subset described: CD45RA+ positively selected. These receptors were taken from a man younger than 30 in good health. Some clones in this sample may be carry-over from other donors' samples.

V usage is TRBV9 and J usage is TRBJ2-5; D not certain. CDR1 SGDLS and CDR2 YYNGEE come from the germline V gene. CDR3 length: 13 amino acids. V was cut by 3 bases and J by 4 bases, with 10 bases left in between. CDR3 bases: TGTGCCAGCAGCGCGGAAATAGGAGAGACCCAGTACTTC. Translating gives CASSAEIGETQYF. The full variable domain, its missing parts supplied by reference TRBV9 and TRBJ2-5, is DSGVTQTPKHLITATGQRVTLRCSPRSGDLSVYWYQQSLDQGLQFLIQYYNGEERAKGNILERFSAQQFPDLHSELNLSSLELGDSALYFCASSAEIGETQYFGPGTRLLVL.

This clone came up once. The V gene is TRBV19, the J gene TRBJ1-2; D is perhaps TRBD1 (5 bases). CDR1 LNHDA and CDR2 SQIVND come from the germline V gene (reference sequence). CDR3 length: 17 amino acids. Trimming stripped 3 bases from V and 4 bases from J, with 21 bases between. CDR3 nucleotide sequence: TGTGCCAGTAGTATTTTTCGGGGACCGAAGACCATCTATGGCTACACCTTC. Residues: CASSIFRGPKTIYGYTF.

This clone has only one observation. V and J are TRBV5-1 and TRBJ2-5; possible D gene TRBD1, 6 bases. V was clipped by 2 bases and J by 3 bases, with 11 bases between them. The CDR3 runs to 14 residues. CDR1 and CDR2 from the germline V gene are SGHRS and YFSETQ. The CDR3 loop reads CASSFGWTEETQYF. Written as DNA, the CDR3 is TGCGCCAGCAGCTTTGGTTGGACAGAAGAGACCCAGTACTTC.

This chain joins TRBV5-1 and TRBJ2-3; D unresolved. CDR3 length equals 14 residues. CDR1 is SGHRS and CDR2 is YFSETQ in the germline V gene. V was shortened by 4 bases and J by 2 bases, with 11 bases between the two germline ends. CDR3 DNA sequence: TGCGCCAGCAGCCAAATGGGGTTCACAGATACGCAGTATTTT. Translated: CASSQMGFTDTQYF.

The chain employs TRBV5-1 and TRBJ2-2; no clear D gene. Germline CDR1 is SGHRS and CDR2 is YFSETQ. The V end lost 4 bases, the J end lost 0 bases, and 10 bases lay between the germline ends. The CDR3 spans 15 residues. This CDR3 is CASSRSPSNTGELFF. CDR3 coding DNA: TGCGCCAGCAGCCGCTCCCCGTCGAACACCGGGGAGCTGTTTTTT.

This chain uses TRBV28 with TRBJ1-2; D gene uncertain. The germline V gene encodes CDR1 MDHEN and CDR2 SYDVKM. This CDR3 comprises 13 residues. Trimming shortened V by 8 bases and J by 5 bases, and 15 bases separated the two germline ends. The CDR3, as DNA: TGTGCCAGCTCCGACCCTGGTGGGTATGGCTACACCTTC. The encoded protein is CASSDPGGYGYTF.

This chain connects TRBV6-6 to TRBJ1-2, with unresolved D. The CDR3 length is 15 residues. CDR1 MNHNY and CDR2 SVGAGI come from the germline V gene (reference sequence). The V and J ends lost 3 bases and 0 bases respectively, with 11 bases between them. CDR3 protein: CASSYLSGTNYGYTF. The CDR3 DNA reads TGTGCCAGCAGTTATCTATCCGGGACTAACTATGGCTACACCTTC.

This chain uses TRBV30 with TRBJ2-7; D perhaps matches TRBD1 (6 bases). This CDR3 comprises 14 residues. V lost 3 bases and J lost 3, with 15 bases in between. Germline loops: CDR1 GTSNPN, CDR2 SVGIG (reference sequence). Here the CDR3 reads CAWSNGQTLYEQYF. The CDR3 bases are TGTGCCTGGAGCAACGGACAGACCCTCTACGAGCAGTACTTC.